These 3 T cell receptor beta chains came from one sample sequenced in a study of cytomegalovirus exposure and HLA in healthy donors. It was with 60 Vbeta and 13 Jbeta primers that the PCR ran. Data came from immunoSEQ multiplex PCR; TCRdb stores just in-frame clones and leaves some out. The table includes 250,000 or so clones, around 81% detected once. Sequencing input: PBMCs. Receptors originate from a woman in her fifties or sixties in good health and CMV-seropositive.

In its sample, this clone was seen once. DNA for the CDR3: TGTGCCAGTAGTACGGGGAGCAGGGAGACCCAGTACTTC. Translation gives CASSTGSRETQYF. The chain links TRBV19 to TRBJ2-5; D may be TRBD2 (5 bases). There are 13 residues in the CDR3. V was shortened by 4 bases and J by 5 bases, with 11 bases between the two germline ends. Germline V gene data show CDR1 as LNHDA and CDR2 as SQIVND (reference sequence).

The DNA for the CDR3 is TGTGCCAGCAGTTCCCGTGGGGCTGGCGGCTACACCTTC. Translated, it gives CASSSRGAGGYTF. The rearrangement links TRBV27 to TRBJ1-2; possible D gene TRBD1, 5 bases. The CDR3 totals 13 residues. CDR1 MNHEY and CDR2 SMNVEV come from the germline V gene (reference sequence). The V and J ends lost 4 bases and 8 bases respectively, with 14 bases between them.

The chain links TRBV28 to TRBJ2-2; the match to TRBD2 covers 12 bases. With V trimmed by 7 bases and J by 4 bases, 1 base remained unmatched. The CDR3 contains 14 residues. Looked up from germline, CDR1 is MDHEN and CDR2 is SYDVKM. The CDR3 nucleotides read TGTGCCAGCAAACTAGCGGGAGGCACCGGGGAGCTGTTTTTT. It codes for CASKLAGGTGELFF.